This TCR beta chain was sequenced for a study of blood T cell repertoires in COVID-19. Study details: Sample material is recorded as cDNA or gDNA derived from T cells, B-cell-depleted T cells, or PBMCs.

The CDR3 totals 13 residues. Unmatched junction bases numbered 7, after V lost 5 bases and J lost 10 bases. From germline, CDR1 is SGHRS and CDR2 YFSETQ. Under the authors' procedure: Amplification from reference gene primers served as the basis for estimated nucleated cell counts. Repertoires were generated with immunoSEQ multiplex PCR, while TCRdb's copy carries only in-frame clones and drops some. The V and J calls and the clone size are those of that table, but D and trimming were determined from the DNA. The table records tens of thousands of clones, about four fifths of them present only once. The source material was peripheral blood. The sequence derives from a human donor in a cohort sampled during active COVID-19. The chain joins TRBV5-1 to TRBJ2-1, with 9 bases that match TRBD1. As DNA, the CDR3 is TGCGCCAGCAGATCGGACAGGGGAATGGAGCAGTTCTTC. Protein sequence: CASRSDRGMEQFF. Filled out from reference TRBV5-1 and TRBJ2-1, the complete variable domain reads KAGVTQTPRYLIKTRGQQVTLSCSPISGHRSVSWYQQTPGQGLQFLFEYFSETQRNKGNFPGRFSGRQFSNSRSEMNVSTLELGDSALYLCASRSDRGMEQFFGPGTRLTVL.